The rows below give T cell receptor beta chains drawn from one sample of a study of blood T cell repertoires in COVID-19. Using immunoSEQ multiplex PCR, the repertoire was profiled, and TCRdb retains in-frame clones only, with some absent. The data contain about 170,000 clones, 70% to 90% of them seen just once; the ten biggest clones take up under 7.5%. The sequenced sample was peripheral blood. All receptors come from a man of 80 years or more with COVID-19, enrolled during active disease. Each CDR3 is given with its conserved first and last residue. The D gene is left open where the match is weak. Some rows have no size entry. The others give once, few or many, or a class for an expanded clone.

abundance	v_gene	j_gene	d_gene	CDR3nt	CDR3aa
.	TRBV23-1	TRBJ2-7	.	TGCGCCAGCGGCAACAGGGTCCCCCCCTGCGAGCAGTACTTC	CASGNRVPPCEQYF
.	TRBV24-1	TRBJ1-5	.	TGTGCCACCAGTGATTCCAGGGAAGGGGTTAGCAATCAGCCCCAGCATTTT	CATSDSREGVSNQPQHF
once	TRBV6-6	TRBJ1-2	TRBD1	TGTGCCAGCAGTCCCGGACAGGGGGGGAACTATGGCTACACCTTC	CASSPGQGGNYGYTF
.	TRBV6-2/TRBV6-3	TRBJ1-2	.	TGTGCCAGCAGTTCCGACAGGAGATTTAACTATGGCTACACCTTC	CASSSDRRFNYGYTF
.	TRBV7-6	TRBJ2-2	TRBD1	TGTGCCAGCAGCCAGACAGGGTCGGAAACCGGGGAGCTGTTTTTT	CASSQTGSETGELFF
.	TRBV7-8	TRBJ1-5	.	TGTGCCAGCAGCCGAGGTTCGGGCAATCAGCCCCAGCATTTT	CASSRGSGNQPQHF
.	TRBV3-1/TRBV3-2	TRBJ2-1	.	TGTGCCAGCAGCCAAGATCTGGGACTGTACAATGAGCAGTTCTTC	CASSQDLGLYNEQFF
.	TRBV27	TRBJ1-1	TRBD1	TGTGCCAGCAGTTTCAGGACAGGGAAGGCTTTCTTT	CASSFRTGKAFF
.	TRBV10-2	TRBJ2-2	.	TGCGCCAGCAGTGGAGGTACGAACACCGGGGAGCTGTTTTTT	CASSGGTNTGELFF
.	TRBV6-4	TRBJ1-1	.	TGTGCCAGCAGTGAAATGGAGGGAGCTGAAGCTTTCTTT	CASSEMEGAEAFF
.	TRBV6-5	TRBJ1-5	.	TGTGCCAGCAAGAGGGACTTAGATAGCAATCAGCCCCAGCATTTT	CASKRDLDSNQPQHF
.	TRBV18	TRBJ2-7	.	TGTGCCAGCTCACCGAGCTCCTACGAGCAGTACTTC	CASSPSSYEQYF
.	TRBV6-5	TRBJ1-2	.	TGTGCCAGCAGTTACTCATCTGGAGTTTATGGCTACACCTTC	CASSYSSGVYGYTF
few	TRBV5-4	TRBJ1-1	TRBD1	TGTGCCAGCAGCTTGTCACAGGGGCGAACTGAAGCTTTCTTT	CASSLSQGRTEAFF
.	TRBV6-6	TRBJ2-5	TRBD1	TGTGCCGTGGGACAGGGAGAGACCCAGTACTTC	CAVGQGETQYF
.	TRBV5-6	TRBJ1-1	.	TGTGCCAGCAGCCTCGGAAGGGGGAACACTGAAGCTTTCTTT	CASSLGRGNTEAFF
.	TRBV5-4	TRBJ2-3	.	TGTGCCAGCAGCTTGTCGGATACGCAGTATTTT	CASSLSDTQYF
.	TRBV24-1	TRBJ1-5	TRBD1	TGTGCCACCAGTGATTCCGGGACAGGGGACAATCAGCCCCAGCATTTT	CATSDSGTGDNQPQHF
.	TRBV5-1	TRBJ2-7	.	TGCGCCAGCAGCTTGGGCAGGGAAACCTACGAGCAGTACTTC	CASSLGRETYEQYF
.	TRBV7-2	TRBJ2-5	.	TGTGCCAGCAGCTTAGAGGCAGGGCTGGAGGAGACCCAGTACTTC	CASSLEAGLEETQYF
.	TRBV18	TRBJ2-7	TRBD1	TGTGCCAGCTCACTACTTGGACAGGACGGCTCCTACGAGCAGTACTTC	CASSLLGQDGSYEQYF
few	TRBV18	TRBJ1-1	.	TGTGCCAGCTCCTCGAGAACAGATCAGACTGAAGCTTTCTTT	CASSSRTDQTEAFF
.	TRBV12-3/TRBV12-4	TRBJ1-5	.	TGTGCCAGCAGGGGAGGGAATCAGCCCCAGCATTTT	CASRGGNQPQHF
.	TRBV5-1	TRBJ1-4	.	TGCGCCAGCAGCTCGTCCTCCTCTAATGAAAAACTGTTTTTT	CASSSSSSNEKLFF
.	TRBV7-8	TRBJ1-1	TRBD1	TGTGCCAGCAGCGGGGACAGTCGGGCTGAAGCTTTCTTT	CASSGDSRAEAFF
few	TRBV18	TRBJ2-1	TRBD1	TGTGCCAGCTCAAGCTTGGGACAGGTTTCCTACAATGAGCAGTTCTTC	CASSSLGQVSYNEQFF
.	TRBV11-2	TRBJ2-7	TRBD1	TGTGCCAGCAGCCTCGACAGGGTCTACGAGCAGTACTTC	CASSLDRVYEQYF
.	TRBV2	TRBJ2-3	TRBD1	TGTGCCAGCAGACTCCTGGGACAGGGTAAGACGGATACGCAGTATTTT	CASRLLGQGKTDTQYF
.	TRBV18	TRBJ2-7	TRBD1	TGTGCCAGCTCACCCGGAGACAGGGGTGGCTACGAGCAGTACTTC	CASSPGDRGGYEQYF
once	TRBV7-2	TRBJ2-3	.	TGTGCCAGCAGCTCCTGGGGGCCGACAGATACGCAGTATTTT	CASSSWGPTDTQYF
few	TRBV28	TRBJ1-3	.	TGTGCCAGCAGTTTACAGGAGGGAGGAAACACCATATATTTT	CASSLQEGGNTIYF
.	TRBV6-5	TRBJ1-5	.	TGTGCCAGCAGATCACAGGGCGCTCTGAACCAGCCCCAGCATTTT	CASRSQGALNQPQHF
.	TRBV19	TRBJ1-4	.	TGTGCCAGTAGTATAGGCGGGACCTATAATGAAAAACTGTTTTTT	CASSIGGTYNEKLFF
few	TRBV7-3	TRBJ1-2	.	TGTGCCAGCAGCTTGGGAGGGGTTGCCGGAGGGCGGGGCTACACCTTC	CASSLGGVAGGRGYTF
.	TRBV7-9	TRBJ1-4	TRBD1	TGTGCCAGCAGCGACTGGACAGGGGGGAATGAAAAACTGTTTTTT	CASSDWTGGNEKLFF
.	TRBV11-2	TRBJ2-2	TRBD1	TGTGCCAGCAGCTTACTCCGCGGGACAGGGAACACCGGGGAGCTGTTTTTT	CASSLLRGTGNTGELFF
.	TRBV29-1	TRBJ1-1	.	TGCAGCGTTAGGGTCGGGGGGGACAACACTGAAGCTTTCTTT	CSVRVGGDNTEAFF
.	TRBV4-3	TRBJ1-2	TRBD1	TGCGCCAGCAGCCGCGATCCCCAGGGGGACTATGGCTACACCTTC	CASSRDPQGDYGYTF
once	TRBV6-5	TRBJ2-5	TRBD2	TGTGCCAGCAGTTACTCAAGCGGGGGGGCTCGAGAGACCCAGTACTTC	CASSYSSGGARETQYF
.	TRBV19	TRBJ1-5	.	TGTGCCAGTAGTCCCCCTTCGTCCTCCAGAAGCAATCAGCCCCAGCATTTT	CASSPPSSSRSNQPQHF
.	TRBV19	TRBJ2-1	TRBD1	TGTGCCAGTAGTATAGCACAGGGGGCGATATACAATGAGCAGTTCTTC	CASSIAQGAIYNEQFF
.	TRBV6-5	TRBJ1-2	TRBD1	TGTGCCAGCAGACCCCCGGGACAGCTATATGGCTACACCTTC	CASRPPGQLYGYTF